This is a list of T cell receptor beta chains from one sample in a study of T cell responses to AZD1222 COVID-19 vaccine. Libraries were prepared by immunoSEQ multiplex PCR; TCRdb keeps only in-frame clonotypes and omits some of them. The table shows 130,000 to 150,000 clones, with under 95% occurring only once. The material was peripheral blood, obtained on day 0 of AZD1222 vaccination. Every receptor here comes from an adult in good health. Each CDR3 is given with its conserved first and last residue. Each record gives: J gene, clone size, D gene, V gene, CDR3 protein, CDR3 DNA. The D gene is left open where the match is weak. Some rows have no size entry. The others give once, few or many, or a class for an expanded clone.

j_gene: TRBJ2-7
abundance: once
d_gene: -
v_gene: TRBV19
CDR3aa: CASSIGQDYEQYF
CDR3nt: TGTGCCAGTAGTATTGGACAAGACTACGAGCAGTACTTC

j_gene: TRBJ2-4
abundance: -
d_gene: -
v_gene: TRBV4-1
CDR3aa: CASSQVVGVAKNIQYF
CDR3nt: TGCGCCAGCAGCCAAGTCGTAGGGGTTGCCAAAAACATTCAGTACTTC

j_gene: TRBJ2-1
abundance: -
d_gene: -
v_gene: TRBV21-1
CDR3aa: CASSKGTDGYNEQFF
CDR3nt: TGTGCCAGCAGCAAAGGGACGGACGGATACAATGAGCAGTTCTTC

j_gene: TRBJ1-1
abundance: -
d_gene: -
v_gene: TRBV5-1
CDR3aa: CASSLVGANTEAFF
CDR3nt: TGCGCCAGCAGCTTGGTCGGGGCAAACACTGAAGCTTTCTTT

j_gene: TRBJ2-1
abundance: -
d_gene: -
v_gene: TRBV3-1/TRBV3-2
CDR3aa: CASSQAGGSPEFF
CDR3nt: TGTGCCAGCAGCCAAGCCGGTGGGTCACCGGAGTTCTTC

j_gene: TRBJ1-4
abundance: -
d_gene: -
v_gene: TRBV10-1
CDR3aa: CASSPNMGEKLFF
CDR3nt: TGCGCCAGCAGCCCCAATATGGGTGAAAAACTGTTTTTT

j_gene: TRBJ1-2
abundance: -
d_gene: -
v_gene: TRBV6-6
CDR3aa: CASSYSNVEDYGYTF
CDR3nt: TGTGCCAGCAGTTACTCGAACGTGGAGGACTATGGCTACACCTTC

j_gene: TRBJ1-1
abundance: -
d_gene: -
v_gene: TRBV6-5
CDR3aa: CASSYATVNTEAFF
CDR3nt: TGTGCCAGCAGTTACGCGACAGTGAACACTGAAGCTTTCTTT

j_gene: TRBJ1-1
abundance: -
d_gene: -
v_gene: TRBV5-1
CDR3aa: CASSLSGTGAFF
CDR3nt: TGCGCCAGCAGCTTATCCGGGACCGGTGCTTTCTTT

j_gene: TRBJ2-1
abundance: once
d_gene: -
v_gene: TRBV20-1
CDR3aa: CSVGERGQFF
CDR3nt: TGCAGTGTGGGGGAGAGGGGGCAGTTCTTC

j_gene: TRBJ2-1
abundance: -
d_gene: TRBD2
v_gene: TRBV6-5
CDR3aa: CASRPRLAGDNEQFF
CDR3nt: TGTGCCAGCAGGCCCCGGCTAGCGGGGGATAATGAGCAGTTCTTC

j_gene: TRBJ2-5
abundance: -
d_gene: TRBD1
v_gene: TRBV5-1
CDR3aa: CASSPGQGASETQYF
CDR3nt: TGCGCCAGCAGCCCCGGACAGGGGGCGAGCGAGACCCAGTACTTC

j_gene: TRBJ1-1
abundance: -
d_gene: -
v_gene: TRBV2
CDR3aa: CASSGVQGETEAFF
CDR3nt: TGTGCCAGCAGTGGCGTGCAGGGAGAAACTGAAGCTTTCTTT

j_gene: TRBJ2-5
abundance: -
d_gene: -
v_gene: TRBV5-1
CDR3aa: CASSPSPGETQYF
CDR3nt: TGCGCCAGCAGCCCCTCGCCTGGGGAGACCCAGTACTTC

j_gene: TRBJ2-1
abundance: -
d_gene: -
v_gene: TRBV5-1
CDR3aa: CASSLEGWRASYNEQFF
CDR3nt: TGCGCCAGCAGCTTGGAGGGGTGGCGTGCATCCTACAATGAGCAGTTCTTC

j_gene: TRBJ2-7
abundance: -
d_gene: TRBD2
v_gene: TRBV4-1
CDR3aa: CASSQVSGGEQYF
CDR3nt: TGCGCCAGCAGCCAAGTATCGGGGGGCGAGCAGTACTTC

j_gene: TRBJ2-7
abundance: -
d_gene: -
v_gene: TRBV19
CDR3aa: CASSIGQFLGEQYF
CDR3nt: TGTGCCAGTAGTATAGGACAGTTTCTGGGCGAGCAGTACTTC

j_gene: TRBJ2-7
abundance: -
d_gene: TRBD1
v_gene: TRBV4-2
CDR3aa: CASSWDRTYEQYF
CDR3nt: TGTGCCAGCAGCTGGGACAGGACCTACGAGCAGTACTTC

j_gene: TRBJ2-2
abundance: -
d_gene: -
v_gene: TRBV6-5
CDR3aa: CASTGLWGGGELFF
CDR3nt: TGTGCCAGCACCGGGCTCTGGGGCGGTGGGGAGCTGTTTTTT

j_gene: TRBJ1-5
abundance: -
d_gene: TRBD1
v_gene: TRBV6-1
CDR3aa: CASSDPGQGLFSNQPQHF
CDR3nt: TGTGCCAGCAGTGATCCGGGACAGGGATTGTTTAGCAATCAGCCCCAGCATTTT

j_gene: TRBJ1-5
abundance: -
d_gene: -
v_gene: TRBV6-2/TRBV6-3
CDR3aa: CASRPSQGSNQPQHF
CDR3nt: TGTGCCAGCAGGCCTTCTCAGGGTAGCAATCAGCCCCAGCATTTT

j_gene: TRBJ1-4
abundance: -
d_gene: -
v_gene: TRBV5-1
CDR3aa: CASSLSGFNEKLFF
CDR3nt: TGCGCCAGCAGCTTATCAGGGTTTAATGAAAAACTGTTTTTT

j_gene: TRBJ2-5
abundance: -
d_gene: TRBD1
v_gene: TRBV9
CDR3aa: CASSVGDRGAETQYF
CDR3nt: TGTGCCAGCAGCGTAGGGGACAGGGGAGCAGAGACCCAGTACTTC

j_gene: TRBJ1-5
abundance: -
d_gene: -
v_gene: TRBV7-2
CDR3aa: CASSLVGDGPQHF
CDR3nt: TGTGCCAGCAGCTTAGTCGGGGATGGGCCCCAGCATTTT

j_gene: TRBJ1-1
abundance: -
d_gene: -
v_gene: TRBV10-3
CDR3aa: CAIRSWESDLAEAFF
CDR3nt: TGTGCCATCAGGTCGTGGGAGTCCGATTTAGCTGAAGCTTTCTTT

j_gene: TRBJ2-5
abundance: -
d_gene: -
v_gene: TRBV7-2
CDR3aa: CASSLMGGQETQYF
CDR3nt: TGTGCCAGCAGCTTAATGGGCGGCCAAGAGACCCAGTACTTC

j_gene: TRBJ1-4
abundance: -
d_gene: -
v_gene: TRBV28
CDR3aa: CASSSMGLSNEKLFF
CDR3nt: TGTGCCAGCAGTAGTATGGGCCTCTCTAATGAAAAACTGTTTTTT

j_gene: TRBJ2-1
abundance: -
d_gene: TRBD1
v_gene: TRBV7-3
CDR3aa: CASSHRDRAFNEQFF
CDR3nt: TGTGCCAGCAGCCACCGGGACAGAGCCTTTAATGAGCAGTTCTTC

j_gene: TRBJ1-2
abundance: once
d_gene: TRBD1
v_gene: TRBV9
CDR3aa: CASSVSTGGNGYTF
CDR3nt: TGTGCCAGCAGCGTTTCGACAGGGGGCAATGGCTACACCTTC

j_gene: TRBJ1-4
abundance: -
d_gene: -
v_gene: TRBV6-2/TRBV6-3
CDR3aa: CASSYNGLRDEKLFF
CDR3nt: TGTGCCAGCAGTTACAACGGGCTCAGAGATGAAAAACTGTTTTTT

j_gene: TRBJ2-3
abundance: -
d_gene: TRBD2
v_gene: TRBV24-1
CDR3aa: CATSDLAPRGADTQYF
CDR3nt: TGTGCCACCAGTGATTTGGCTCCCCGGGGGGCAGATACGCAGTATTTT

j_gene: TRBJ2-7
abundance: few
d_gene: TRBD2
v_gene: TRBV11-3
CDR3aa: CASSSQAGESYEQYF
CDR3nt: TGTGCCAGCAGCTCGCAAGCGGGAGAGTCCTACGAGCAGTACTTC

j_gene: TRBJ1-5
abundance: -
d_gene: -
v_gene: TRBV5-3
CDR3aa: CARSSWAQPQHF
CDR3nt: TGTGCCAGAAGCTCCTGGGCTCAGCCCCAGCATTTT

j_gene: TRBJ2-5
abundance: once
d_gene: TRBD2
v_gene: TRBV3-1/TRBV3-2
CDR3aa: CASSPGLAGGVQETQYF
CDR3nt: TGTGCCAGCAGCCCCGGACTAGCGGGGGGGGTCCAAGAGACCCAGTACTTC

j_gene: TRBJ2-1
abundance: -
d_gene: TRBD2
v_gene: TRBV4-2
CDR3aa: CASSQVGLAPYNEQFF
CDR3nt: TGTGCCAGCAGCCAAGTCGGACTAGCCCCCTACAATGAGCAGTTCTTC

j_gene: TRBJ1-2
abundance: -
d_gene: TRBD1
v_gene: TRBV7-9
CDR3aa: CASSITQGASGYTF
CDR3nt: TGTGCCAGCAGCATTACACAGGGGGCTAGCGGCTACACCTTC

j_gene: TRBJ2-2
abundance: once
d_gene: TRBD2
v_gene: TRBV7-9
CDR3aa: CASSFELAGVPRFTGELFF
CDR3nt: TGTGCCAGCAGCTTTGAGCTAGCGGGGGTTCCGAGGTTCACCGGGGAGCTGTTTTTT

j_gene: TRBJ1-2
abundance: -
d_gene: -
v_gene: TRBV7-9
CDR3aa: CASSLAVQAGDTGYTF
CDR3nt: TGTGCCAGCAGCTTAGCGGTTCAGGCAGGGGATACTGGCTACACCTTC

j_gene: TRBJ1-2
abundance: -
d_gene: -
v_gene: TRBV11-2
CDR3aa: CASSGPGGAYGYTF
CDR3nt: TGTGCCAGCAGCGGGCCTGGAGGGGCCTATGGCTACACCTTC

j_gene: TRBJ2-7
abundance: few
d_gene: TRBD1
v_gene: TRBV3-1/TRBV3-2
CDR3aa: CASSQVGTDPTYEQYF
CDR3nt: TGTGCCAGCAGCCAAGTAGGGACAGACCCAACCTACGAGCAGTACTTC

j_gene: TRBJ2-2
abundance: -
d_gene: -
v_gene: TRBV28
CDR3aa: CASSLHVGLYDTGELFF
CDR3nt: TGTGCCAGCAGTCTCCATGTGGGTTTGTATGACACCGGGGAGCTGTTTTTT

j_gene: TRBJ1-2
abundance: -
d_gene: -
v_gene: TRBV28
CDR3aa: CASSLRQQYGYTF
CDR3nt: TGTGCCAGCAGTCTCCGACAGCAGTATGGCTACACCTTC

j_gene: TRBJ1-6
abundance: -
d_gene: -
v_gene: TRBV14
CDR3aa: CASSQGYPPLHF
CDR3nt: TGTGCCAGCAGCCAAGGATACCCACCCCTCCACTTT

j_gene: TRBJ2-4
abundance: -
d_gene: TRBD2
v_gene: TRBV28
CDR3aa: CASSLAGGPQNIQYF
CDR3nt: TGTGCCAGCAGTTTAGCGGGAGGGCCTCAAAACATTCAGTACTTC

j_gene: TRBJ1-3
abundance: -
d_gene: -
v_gene: TRBV9
CDR3aa: CASSEQGDGNTIYF
CDR3nt: TGTGCCAGCAGCGAACAGGGTGATGGAAACACCATATATTTT

j_gene: TRBJ2-1
abundance: -
d_gene: TRBD1
v_gene: TRBV18
CDR3aa: CASSPRTGVDNEQFF
CDR3nt: TGTGCCAGCTCACCTCGGACAGGGGTCGACAATGAGCAGTTCTTC